This TCR beta chain is from a study of blood T cell repertoires in COVID-19. Generated by immunoSEQ multiplex PCR, the TCRdb table keeps only in-frame clones and is missing some. The sample records roughly 280,000 clones, around 87% being singletons. Per germline, CDR1 MRHNA and CDR2 SNTAGT. The CDR3 extends over 17 amino acids. Deletions cut 0 bases from V and 2 bases from J, with 14 bases between. The receptor was isolated from a woman in her sixties with COVID-19, enrolled during active disease. Sample: peripheral blood. The J gene is TRBJ1-5, the V gene TRBV6-4; D is uncertain. The chain's CDR3 is CASSDSETSPCNQPQHF. In DNA, the CDR3 is TGTGCCAGCAGTGACTCGGAGACCTCACCTTGCAATCAGCCCCAGCATTTT.